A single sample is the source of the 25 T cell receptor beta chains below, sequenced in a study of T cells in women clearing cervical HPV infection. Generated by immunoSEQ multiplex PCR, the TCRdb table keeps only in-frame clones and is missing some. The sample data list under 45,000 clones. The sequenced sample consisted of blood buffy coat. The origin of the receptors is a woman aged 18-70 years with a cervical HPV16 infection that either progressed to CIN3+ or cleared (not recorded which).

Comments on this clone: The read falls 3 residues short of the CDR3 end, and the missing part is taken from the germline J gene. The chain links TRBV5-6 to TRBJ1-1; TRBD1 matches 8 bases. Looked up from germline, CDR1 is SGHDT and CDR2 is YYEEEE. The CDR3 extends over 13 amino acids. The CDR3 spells CASSLNRGGEAFF. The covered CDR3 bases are TGTGCCAGCAGCTTGAACAGGGGGGGTGAG.

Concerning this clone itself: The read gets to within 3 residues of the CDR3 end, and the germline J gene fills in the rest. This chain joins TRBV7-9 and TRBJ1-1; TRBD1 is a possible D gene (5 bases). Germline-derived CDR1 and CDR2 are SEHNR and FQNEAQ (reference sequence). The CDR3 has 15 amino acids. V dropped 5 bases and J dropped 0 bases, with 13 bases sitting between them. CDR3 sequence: CASSPTSGLNTEAFF. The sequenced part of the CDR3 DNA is TGTGCCAGCAGCCCCACCTCAGGGTTGAACACTGAA.

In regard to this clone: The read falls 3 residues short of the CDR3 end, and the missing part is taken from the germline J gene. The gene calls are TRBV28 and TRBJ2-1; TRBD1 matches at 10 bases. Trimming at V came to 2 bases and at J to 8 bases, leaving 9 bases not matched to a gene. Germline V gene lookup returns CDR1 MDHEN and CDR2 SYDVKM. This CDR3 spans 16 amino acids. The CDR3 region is CASSLPVSGTGDEQFF. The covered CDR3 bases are TGTGCCAGCAGTTTACCTGTTTCCGGGACAGGGGATGAG. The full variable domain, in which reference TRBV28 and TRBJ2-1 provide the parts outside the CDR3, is DVKVTQSSRYLVKRTGEKVFLECVQDMDHENMFWYRQDPGLGLRLIYFSYDVKMKEKGDIPEGYSVSREKKERFSLILESASTNQTSMYLCASSLPVSGTGDEQFFGPGTRLTVL.

CDR3 DNA, as far as it was read: TGTGCCAGTAATCCCGGGACAGGGGGCCTC. Translated: CASNPGTGGL. The whole CDR3 sequence is CASNPGTGGLYTF. V is TRBV19 and J is TRBJ1-2; 12 nucleotides agree with TRBD1. The CDR3 goes on 3 residues after the read ends, and that part is filled in from the germline J gene. CDR3 length: 13 residues. Germline-derived CDR1 and CDR2 are LNHDA and SQIVND (reference sequence).

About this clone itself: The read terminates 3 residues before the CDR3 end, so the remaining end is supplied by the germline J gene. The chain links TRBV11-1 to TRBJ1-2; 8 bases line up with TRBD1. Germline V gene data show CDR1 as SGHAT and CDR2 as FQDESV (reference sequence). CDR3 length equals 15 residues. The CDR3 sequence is CASSSRTGLYRGYTF. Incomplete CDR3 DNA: TGTGCCAGCAGCTCCCGGACAGGGTTGTACAGGGGC.

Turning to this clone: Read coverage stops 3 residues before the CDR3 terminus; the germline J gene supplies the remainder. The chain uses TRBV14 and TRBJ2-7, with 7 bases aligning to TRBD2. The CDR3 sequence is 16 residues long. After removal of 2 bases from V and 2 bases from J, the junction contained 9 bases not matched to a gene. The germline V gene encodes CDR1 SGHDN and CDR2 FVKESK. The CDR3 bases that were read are TGTGCCAGCAGCCAATGGCTAGCGGAAGGCACCTACGAG. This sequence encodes CASSQWLAEGTYE. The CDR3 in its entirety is CASSQWLAEGTYEQYF.

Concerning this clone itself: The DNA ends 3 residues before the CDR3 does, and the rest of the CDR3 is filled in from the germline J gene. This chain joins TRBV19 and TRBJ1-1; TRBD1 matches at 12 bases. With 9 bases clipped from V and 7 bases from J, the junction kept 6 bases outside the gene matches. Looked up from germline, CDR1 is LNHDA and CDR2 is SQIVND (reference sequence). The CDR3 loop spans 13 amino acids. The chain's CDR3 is CASGTGGASEAFF. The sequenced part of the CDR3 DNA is TGTGCCAGCGGGACAGGGGGCGCGAGTGAA.

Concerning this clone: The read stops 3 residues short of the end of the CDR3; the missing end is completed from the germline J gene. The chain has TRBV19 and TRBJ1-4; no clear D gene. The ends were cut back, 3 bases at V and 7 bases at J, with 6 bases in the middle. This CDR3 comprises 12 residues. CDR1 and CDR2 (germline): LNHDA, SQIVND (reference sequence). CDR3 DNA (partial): TGTGCCAGTAGTATCACCGGTGAAAAA. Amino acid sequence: CASSITGEK. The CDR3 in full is CASSITGEKLFF.

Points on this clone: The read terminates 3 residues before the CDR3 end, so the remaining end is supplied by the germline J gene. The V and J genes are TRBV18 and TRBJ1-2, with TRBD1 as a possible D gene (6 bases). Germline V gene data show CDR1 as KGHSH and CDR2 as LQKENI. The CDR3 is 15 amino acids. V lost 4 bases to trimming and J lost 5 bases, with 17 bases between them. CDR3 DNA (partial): TGTGCCAGCTCACGCCCCGTGACAGGCCTATATGGC. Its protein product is CASSRPVTGLYG. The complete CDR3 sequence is CASSRPVTGLYGYTF.

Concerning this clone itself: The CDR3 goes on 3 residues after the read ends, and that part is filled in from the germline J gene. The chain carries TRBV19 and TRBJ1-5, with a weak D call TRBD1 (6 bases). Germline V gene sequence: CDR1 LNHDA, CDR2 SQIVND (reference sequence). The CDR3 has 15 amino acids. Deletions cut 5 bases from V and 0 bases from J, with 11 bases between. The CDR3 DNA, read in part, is TGTGCCAGTAGTGCCCTACAGGGTAGCAATCAGCCC. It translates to CASSALQGSNQP. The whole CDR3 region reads CASSALQGSNQPQHF.

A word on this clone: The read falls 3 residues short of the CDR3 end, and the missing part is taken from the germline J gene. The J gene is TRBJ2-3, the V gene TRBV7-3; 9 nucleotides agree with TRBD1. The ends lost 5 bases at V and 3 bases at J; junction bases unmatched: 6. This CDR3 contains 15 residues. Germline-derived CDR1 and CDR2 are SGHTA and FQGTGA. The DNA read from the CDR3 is TGTGCCAGCAGCCCTGGGACAGGGAGAACAGATACG. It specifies CASSPGTGRTDT. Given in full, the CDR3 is CASSPGTGRTDTQYF.

The covered CDR3 bases are TGTGCCAGCAGCTTAGAGAGGGTGCCCCAATTTTCACCC. Residues: CASSLERVPQFSP. The whole CDR3 protein reads CASSLERVPQFSPLHF. V is TRBV7-8 and J is TRBJ1-6; D gene ambiguous. The read finishes 3 residues shy of the CDR3 end, and the germline J gene is used to complete it. Trimming took off 1 base at V and 9 bases at J, with 16 bases between the two ends. Germline V gene sequence: CDR1 SGHVS, CDR2 FQNEAQ. This CDR3 contains 16 residues. The full variable domain, rest sourced from reference TRBV7-8 and TRBJ1-6, is GAGVSQSPRYKVAKRGQDVALRCDPISGHVSLFWYQQALGQGPEFLTYFQNEAQLDKSGLPSDRFFAERPEGSVSTLKIQRTQQEDSAVYLCASSLERVPQFSPLHFGNGTRLTVT.

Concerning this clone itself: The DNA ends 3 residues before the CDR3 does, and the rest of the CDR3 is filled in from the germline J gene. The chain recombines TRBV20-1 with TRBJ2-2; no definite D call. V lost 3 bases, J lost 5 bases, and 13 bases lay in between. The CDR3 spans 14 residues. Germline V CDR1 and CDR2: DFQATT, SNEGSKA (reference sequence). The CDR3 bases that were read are TGCAGTGCTAGGGCCGAGTACAAAACCGGGGAG. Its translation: CSARAEYKTGE. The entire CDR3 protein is CSARAEYKTGELFF.

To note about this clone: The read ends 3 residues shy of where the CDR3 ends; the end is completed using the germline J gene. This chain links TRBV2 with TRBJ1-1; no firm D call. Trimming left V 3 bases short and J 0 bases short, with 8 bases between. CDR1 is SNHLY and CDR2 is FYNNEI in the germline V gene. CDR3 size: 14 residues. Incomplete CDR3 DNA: TGTGCCAGCAGTGATTACAGACTGAACACTGAA. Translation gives CASSDYRLNTE. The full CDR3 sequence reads CASSDYRLNTEAFF.

This CDR3 reads CASRKLGDTEAFF. The part of the CDR3 DNA that was read is TGTGCCAGCAGGAAGTTAGGGGACACTGAA. The gene calls are TRBV5-8 and TRBJ1-1, with D possibly being TRBD1 (5 bases). The read ends 3 residues before the CDR3 terminus; that terminus is restored from the germline J gene. Trimming removed 5 bases from V and 3 bases from J, with 11 bases in between. This CDR3 has 13 residues. CDR1 is SGHTS and CDR2 is YDEGEE in the germline V gene.

CDR3: CASSTGTGATEAFF. The CDR3 bases that were read are TGTGCCAGCAGTACTGGGACAGGGGCGACTGAA. The chain joins TRBV2 to TRBJ1-1, with TRBD1 identical over 10 bases. The CDR3 end lies 3 residues beyond the end of the read and is filled in from the germline J gene. The CDR3 totals 14 residues. Germline CDR1 reads SNHLY; CDR2 reads FYNNEI. The J segment lost 5 bases and the V segment lost 5 bases, leaving 5 bases of the junction unmatched.

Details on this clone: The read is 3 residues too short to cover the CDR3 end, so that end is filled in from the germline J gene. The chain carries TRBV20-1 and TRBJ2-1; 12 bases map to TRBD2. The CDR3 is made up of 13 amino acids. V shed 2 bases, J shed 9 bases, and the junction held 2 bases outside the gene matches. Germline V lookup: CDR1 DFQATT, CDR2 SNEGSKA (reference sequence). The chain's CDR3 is CSARRLAGAEQFF. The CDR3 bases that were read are TGCAGTGCTAGAAGACTAGCGGGAGCTGAG.

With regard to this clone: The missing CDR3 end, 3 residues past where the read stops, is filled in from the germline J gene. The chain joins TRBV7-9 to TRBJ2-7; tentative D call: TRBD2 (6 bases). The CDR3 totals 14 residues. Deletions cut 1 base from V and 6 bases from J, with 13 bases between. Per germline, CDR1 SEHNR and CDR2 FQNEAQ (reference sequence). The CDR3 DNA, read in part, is TGTGCCAGCAGCTTAGTCCCCAGGGAGGCCGAG. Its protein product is CASSLVPREAE. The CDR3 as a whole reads CASSLVPREAEQYF.

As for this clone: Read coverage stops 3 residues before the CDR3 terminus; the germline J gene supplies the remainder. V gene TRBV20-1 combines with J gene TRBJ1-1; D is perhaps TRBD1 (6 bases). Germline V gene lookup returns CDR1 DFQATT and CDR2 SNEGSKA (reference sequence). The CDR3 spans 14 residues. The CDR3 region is CSARTPGAVAEAFF. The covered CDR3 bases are TGCAGTGCTAGAACACCAGGGGCAGTAGCGGAA.

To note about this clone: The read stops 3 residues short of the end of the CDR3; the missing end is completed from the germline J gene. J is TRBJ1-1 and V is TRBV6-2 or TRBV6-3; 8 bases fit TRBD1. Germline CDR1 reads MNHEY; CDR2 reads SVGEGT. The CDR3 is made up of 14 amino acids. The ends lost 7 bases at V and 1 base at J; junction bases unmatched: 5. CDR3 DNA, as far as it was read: TGTGCCAGCAATCTCGGGACAGGGAACACTGAA. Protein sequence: CASNLGTGNTE. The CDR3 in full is CASNLGTGNTEAFF.

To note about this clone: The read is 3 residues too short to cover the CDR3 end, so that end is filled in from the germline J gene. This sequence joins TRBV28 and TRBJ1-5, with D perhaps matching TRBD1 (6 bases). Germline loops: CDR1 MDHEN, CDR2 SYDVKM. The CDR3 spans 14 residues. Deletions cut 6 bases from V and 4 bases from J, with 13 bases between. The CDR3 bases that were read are TGTGCCAGCAGCAGGGGCGGCTTAAATCAGCCC. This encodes CASSRGGLNQP. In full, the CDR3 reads CASSRGGLNQPQHF.

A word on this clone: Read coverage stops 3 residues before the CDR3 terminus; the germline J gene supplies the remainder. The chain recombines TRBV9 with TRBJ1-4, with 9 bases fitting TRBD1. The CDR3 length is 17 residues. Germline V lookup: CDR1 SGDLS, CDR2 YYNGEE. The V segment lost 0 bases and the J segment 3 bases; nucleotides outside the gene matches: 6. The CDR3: CASSVGTGGAANEKLFF. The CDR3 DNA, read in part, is TGTGCCAGCAGCGTAGGCACAGGGGGCGCAGCTAATGAAAAA.

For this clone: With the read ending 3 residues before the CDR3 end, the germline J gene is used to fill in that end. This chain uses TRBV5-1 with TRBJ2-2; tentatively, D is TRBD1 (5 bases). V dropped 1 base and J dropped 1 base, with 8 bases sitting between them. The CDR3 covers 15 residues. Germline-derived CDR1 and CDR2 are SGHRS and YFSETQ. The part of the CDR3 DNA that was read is TGCGCCAGCAGCTTGCGGCAGGGGAACACCGGGGAG. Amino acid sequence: CASSLRQGNTGE. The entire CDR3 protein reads CASSLRQGNTGELFF.

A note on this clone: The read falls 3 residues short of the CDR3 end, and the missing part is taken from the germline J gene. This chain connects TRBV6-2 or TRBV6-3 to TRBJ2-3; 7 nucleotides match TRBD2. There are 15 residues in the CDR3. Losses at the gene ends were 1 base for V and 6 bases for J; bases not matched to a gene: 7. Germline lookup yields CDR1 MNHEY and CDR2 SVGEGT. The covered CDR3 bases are TGTGCCAGCAGTTACTTGCGGGAGAGTGCGGATACG. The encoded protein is CASSYLRESADT. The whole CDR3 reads CASSYLRESADTQYF.

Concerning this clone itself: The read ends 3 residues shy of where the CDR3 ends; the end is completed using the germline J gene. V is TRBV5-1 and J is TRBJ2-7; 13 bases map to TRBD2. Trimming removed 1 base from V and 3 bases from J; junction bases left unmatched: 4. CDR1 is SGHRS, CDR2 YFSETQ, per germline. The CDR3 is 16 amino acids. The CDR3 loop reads CASSLSRTSGSYEQYF. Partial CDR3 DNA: TGCGCCAGCAGCTTGTCTCGGACTAGCGGGAGCTACGAG.